This TCR beta chain is from a study of blood T cells in healthy people across ages. This CDR3 is built from 14 residues. V lost 0 bases, J lost 5 bases, and 12 bases lay in between. Germline values: CDR1 SGHRS, CDR2 YFSETQ. Study results and limitations: Samples with more naive T cells showed higher observed beta diversity.

In the case of this clonotype: The antigen is unknown.

Together with a sample-barcoded 5' primer, a J-beta primer mix was included in a second PCR lasting roughly 6 to 12 cycles. Via MiXCR, TCRdb re-called the 5' RACE reads, giving one row per CDR3 protein. The table has around 650,000 distinct CDR3 sequences, roughly 30% seen once. The sequence came from a woman older than 75 in good health. The chain employs TRBV5-1 and TRBJ2-7, with a tentative D call TRBD2 (5 bases). Sequencing used blood. For the CDR3, the DNA is TGCGCCAGCAGCTTGGCCACTAGTAACAACGAGCAGTACTTC. It specifies CASSLATSNNEQYF.